The clone carrying this TCR beta chain showed up just a few times. Its antigen is currently unknown. Sequencing targeted expressed TCRB transcripts, as all isolated RNA had been reverse transcribed. Clones were read by immunoSEQ multiplex PCR, and TCRdb kept only the in-frame ones, dropping some. Seen here are about 360,000 clones, roughly an eighth observed once, and the top ten hold approximately 0.011%. Germline V gene data show CDR1 as SGHRS and CDR2 as YFSETQ. This CDR3 region has 15 residues. The ends lost 3 bases at V and 6 bases at J; junction bases unmatched: 12. The data were taken from a study of beta chain features in type 1 diabetes. Across the study: All samples together contributed some 100,000,000 sorted cells for examination. Study-level results: Sequencing of cDNA might inflate the share of cells that strongly express TCR. Healthy donors had naive, central memory and Treg TCRB repertoires that appeared less similar than those seen among patients. Moderately but significantly shorter TCRB CDR3s were found in Type 1 diabetes patients in all four CD4+ subsets.

A single heparinised blood sample, averaging roughly 0.11 L, was obtained per donor. The sample taken for sequencing was naive CD4+ T cells from blood. This clonotype was obtained from a woman aged 18-29 years with type 1 diabetes. The rearrangement links TRBV5-1 to TRBJ2-7; 7 bases line up with TRBD2. This CDR3 reads CASSWELAPLSEQYF. In DNA form, the CDR3 reads TGCGCCAGCAGCTGGGAACTAGCGCCTCTATCCGAGCAGTACTTC.